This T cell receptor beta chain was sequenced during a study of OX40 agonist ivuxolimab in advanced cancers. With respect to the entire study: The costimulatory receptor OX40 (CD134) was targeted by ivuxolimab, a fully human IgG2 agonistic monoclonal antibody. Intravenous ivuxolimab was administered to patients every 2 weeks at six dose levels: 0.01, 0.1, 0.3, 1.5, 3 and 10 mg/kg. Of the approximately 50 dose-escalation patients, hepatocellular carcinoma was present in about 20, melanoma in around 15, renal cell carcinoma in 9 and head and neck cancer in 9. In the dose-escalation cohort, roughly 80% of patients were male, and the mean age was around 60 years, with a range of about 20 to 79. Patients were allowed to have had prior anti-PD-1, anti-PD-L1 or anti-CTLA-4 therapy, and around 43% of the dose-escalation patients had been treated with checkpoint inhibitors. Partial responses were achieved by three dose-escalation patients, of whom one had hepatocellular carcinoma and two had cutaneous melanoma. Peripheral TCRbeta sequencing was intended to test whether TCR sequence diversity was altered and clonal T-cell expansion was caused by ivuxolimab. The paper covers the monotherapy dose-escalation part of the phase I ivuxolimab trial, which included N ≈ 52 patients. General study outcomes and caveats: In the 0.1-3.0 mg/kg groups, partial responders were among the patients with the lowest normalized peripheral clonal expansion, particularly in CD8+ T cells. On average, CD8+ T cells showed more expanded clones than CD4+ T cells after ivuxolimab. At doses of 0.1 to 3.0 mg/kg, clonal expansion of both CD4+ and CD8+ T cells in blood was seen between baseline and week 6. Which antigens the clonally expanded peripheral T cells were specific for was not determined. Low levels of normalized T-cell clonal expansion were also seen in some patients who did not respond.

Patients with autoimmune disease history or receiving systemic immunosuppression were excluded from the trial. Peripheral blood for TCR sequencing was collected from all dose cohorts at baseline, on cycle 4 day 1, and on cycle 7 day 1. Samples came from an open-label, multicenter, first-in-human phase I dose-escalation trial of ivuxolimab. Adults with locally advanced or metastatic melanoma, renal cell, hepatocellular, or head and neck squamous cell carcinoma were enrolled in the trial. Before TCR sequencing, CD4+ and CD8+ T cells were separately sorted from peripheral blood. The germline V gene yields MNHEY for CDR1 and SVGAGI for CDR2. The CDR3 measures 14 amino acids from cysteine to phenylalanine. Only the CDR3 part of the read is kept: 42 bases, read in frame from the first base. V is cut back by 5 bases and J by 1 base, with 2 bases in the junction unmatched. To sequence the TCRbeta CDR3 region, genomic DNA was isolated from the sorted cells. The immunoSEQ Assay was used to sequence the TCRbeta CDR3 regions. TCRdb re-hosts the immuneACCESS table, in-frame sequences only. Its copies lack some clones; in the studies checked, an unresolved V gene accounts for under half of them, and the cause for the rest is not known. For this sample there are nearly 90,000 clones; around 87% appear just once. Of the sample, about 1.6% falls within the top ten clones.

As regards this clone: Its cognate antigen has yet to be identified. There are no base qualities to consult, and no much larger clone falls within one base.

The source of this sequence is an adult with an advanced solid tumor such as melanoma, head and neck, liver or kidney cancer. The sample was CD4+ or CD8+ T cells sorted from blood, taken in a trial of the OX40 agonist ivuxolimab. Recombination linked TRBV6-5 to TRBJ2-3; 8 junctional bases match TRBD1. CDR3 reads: CASSMGQGTDTQYF. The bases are TGTGCCAGCAGTATGGGACAGGGCACAGATACGCAGTATTTT.